The 28 T cell receptor beta chains below were found in one sample sequenced in a study of CD8 T cells in Susac syndrome. The authors reverse transcribed roughly 0.45 to 1 ug RNA with random hexamers. Each CDR3 protein gets one entry after TCRdb re-called the immunoSEQ multiplex PCR reads with MiXCR. The sample has roughly 200,000 distinct CDR3 sequences, more than 85% seen once. Sequencing input: CD4+ T cells from PBMCs. These receptors were taken from a human donor with multiple sclerosis.

The chain links TRBV3-1 to TRBJ1-2, with D uncertain. The germline gives CDR1 LGHDT, CDR2 YNNKEL (reference sequence). The CDR3 spans 16 residues. The V end was cut by 4 bases, the J end by 4 bases, with 19 bases between. The CDR3 coding sequence is TGTGCCAGCAGCCCCGCCAATCCTGAGGGCTTCTATGGCTACACCTTC. It is translated as CASSPANPEGFYGYTF.

The rearrangement joins TRBV20-1 to TRBJ2-5; tentative D call: TRBD1 (6 bases). The CDR3 contains 13 residues. Per the germline V gene, CDR1 is DFQATT and CDR2 is SNEGSKA (reference sequence). V lost 6 bases, J lost 2 bases, and 13 bases lay in between. The CDR3 region has the DNA TGCAGTGCCCATAGGACAGAACAAGAGACCCAGTACTTC. This sequence encodes CSAHRTEQETQYF.

V usage is TRBV11-2 and J usage is TRBJ2-7; perhaps TRBD2 as D (5 bases). Trimming shortened V by 8 bases and J by 3 bases, and 17 bases separated the two germline ends. Germline CDR1 SGHAT, CDR2 FQNNGV. The CDR3 consists of 14 residues. For the CDR3, the DNA is TGTGCCAGCGCCCGCGGGCAGCCCAGCTACGAGCAGTACTTC. Its translation is CASARGQPSYEQYF.

The chain uses TRBV9 and TRBJ2-3; 13 bases agree with TRBD2. Germline CDR1 is SGDLS and CDR2 is YYNGEE. V trimming: 0 bases; J trimming: 6 bases; junction bases outside the gene matches: 19. The CDR3 totals 21 residues. As DNA, the CDR3 is TGTGCCAGCAGCGTAGAATCGGGGAGAAGACTAGCGGGGGGCTACTTGGATACGCAGTATTTT. Translated, it gives CASSVESGRRLAGGYLDTQYF.

The gene calls are TRBV30 and TRBJ2-1; TRBD2 matches 8 bases. Germline V CDR1 and CDR2: GTSNPN, SVGIG (reference sequence). The CDR3 spans 15 residues. Trimming took 3 bases from V and 4 from J; bases not matched to a gene: 8. As DNA, the CDR3 is TGTGCCTGGAGCGCGGGGGGACAAATATACAATGAGCAGTTCTTC. This sequence encodes CAWSAGGQIYNEQFF. Together with reference TRBV30 and TRBJ2-1, the CDR3 gives the full variable domain: SQTIHQWPATLVQPVGSPLSLECTVEGTSNPNLYWYRQAAGRGLQLLFYSVGIGQISSEVPQNLSASRPQDRQFILSSKKLLLSDSGFYLCAWSAGGQIYNEQFFGPGTRLTVL.

This rearrangement joins TRBV7-2 to TRBJ2-1; TRBD1 matches 7 bases. Germline V gene sequence: CDR1 SGHTA, CDR2 FQGNSA. The CDR3 spans 15 residues. J was trimmed by 7 bases and V by 2 bases; bases with no gene match: 8. The CDR3 DNA sequence: TGTGCCAGCAGCTTAAGTTGGGCAGGGGGTAATGAGCAGTTCTTC. Encoded protein: CASSLSWAGGNEQFF.

The chain is built from TRBV18 and TRBJ2-5, with D perhaps matching TRBD2 (6 bases). Trimming removed 2 bases from V and 5 bases from J, with 12 bases in between. Per the germline V gene, CDR1 is KGHSH and CDR2 is LQKENI. This CDR3 is built from 14 residues. The CDR3 protein is CASSPSFRGETQYF. The CDR3 DNA reads TGTGCCAGCTCACCATCCTTCCGGGGGGAGACCCAGTACTTC.

This clonotype appeared once. The chain has TRBV30 and TRBJ1-2; no clear D gene. The CDR3 is 12 residues long. The germline V gene has CDR1 GTSNPN and CDR2 SVGIG (reference sequence). Between the trimmed V and J ends, which lost 0 bases and 7 bases, there was a span of 9 bases. CDR3: CAWSVHGGGYTF. In nucleotides, the CDR3 is TGTGCCTGGAGTGTCCACGGCGGTGGCTACACCTTC.

V usage is TRBV4-1 and J usage is TRBJ2-7, with unresolved D. Trimming shortened V by 1 base and J by 0 bases, and 13 bases separated the two germline ends. This CDR3 contains 16 residues. Germline assignment: CDR1 MGHRA and CDR2 YSYEKL. This CDR3 reads CASSQASGVPSYEQYF. In DNA form, the CDR3 reads TGCGCCAGCAGCCAAGCGAGTGGGGTCCCCTCCTACGAGCAGTACTTC.

This clonotype was seen once. This sequence joins TRBV3-1 and TRBJ1-1; a weak D match, TRBD1 (5 bases). The CDR3 is made up of 15 amino acids. V shed 6 bases and J shed 1 base, with 15 bases lying between them. The germline gives CDR1 LGHDT, CDR2 YNNKEL (reference sequence). The CDR3 nucleotides are TGTGCCAGCAGACGCGGGTCGACAGCGAACACTGAAGCTTTCTTT. Translating gives CASRRGSTANTEAFF.

The chain carries TRBV11-2 and TRBJ2-5; TRBD1 matches 9 bases. Germline CDR1 is SGHAT and CDR2 is FQNNGV. This CDR3 has 15 residues. Unmatched junction bases numbered 4, after V lost 1 base and J lost 4 bases. The CDR3 DNA is TGTGCCAGCAGCTTAGGGACAGGGGATGGAGAGACCCAGTACTTC. Translation gives CASSLGTGDGETQYF. The full variable domain, with the rest looked up from reference TRBV11-2 and TRBJ2-5, is EAGVAQSPRYKIIEKRQSVAFWCNPISGHATLYWYQQILGQGPKLLIQFQNNGVVDDSQLPKDRFSAERLKGVDSTLKIQPAKLEDSAVYLCASSLGTGDGETQYFGPGTRLLVL.

The rearrangement links TRBV12-3 or TRBV12-4 to TRBJ2-2; D is uncertain. This CDR3 is 12 amino acids long. V gave up 3 bases and J gave up 6 bases, with 5 bases separating them. Here the CDR3 reads CASSFGPGELFF. Here the CDR3 DNA reads TGTGCCAGCAGTTTCGGCCCCGGGGAGCTGTTTTTT.

The chain carries TRBV3-1 and TRBJ2-7, with D uncertain. The ends were cut back, 0 bases at V and 3 bases at J, with 9 bases in the middle. This CDR3 spans 14 amino acids. The germline CDR1 and CDR2 sequences are LGHDT and YNNKEL (reference sequence). The CDR3 is CASSQDTAHYEQYF. CDR3 bases: TGTGCCAGCAGCCAAGATACAGCACACTACGAGCAGTACTTC.

V usage is TRBV5-1 and J usage is TRBJ2-7; 7 positions match TRBD1. This CDR3 is built from 17 residues. The germline V gene encodes CDR1 SGHRS and CDR2 YFSETQ. V lost 0 bases to trimming and J lost 2 bases; unmatched junction nucleotides: 11. This CDR3 reads CASSLALRLGQTYEQYF. The CDR3 region has the DNA TGCGCCAGCAGCTTGGCGCTTAGGCTGGGACAGACCTACGAGCAGTACTTC. Based on the CDR3 plus reference TRBV5-1 and TRBJ2-7, the full variable domain is KAGVTQTPRYLIKTRGQQVTLSCSPISGHRSVSWYQQTPGQGLQFLFEYFSETQRNKGNFPGRFSGRQFSNSRSEMNVSTLELGDSALYLCASSLALRLGQTYEQYFGPGTRLTVT.

V is TRBV7-9 and J is TRBJ2-1; D is possibly TRBD2 (6 bases). The CDR3 covers 11 residues. Trimming took 7 bases from V and 10 from J, leaving 11 bases between them. Germline V gene lookup returns CDR1 SEHNR and CDR2 FQNEAQ (reference sequence). CDR3 coding DNA: TGTGCCAGCACCTTGGGGGGAGAGCAGTTCTTC. This translates into CASTLGGEQFF. Using reference TRBV7-9 and TRBJ2-1 for the parts outside the CDR3, the full variable domain is DTGVSQNPRHKITKRGQNVTFRCDPISEHNRLYWYRQTLGQGPEFLTYFQNEAQLEKSRLLSDRFSAERPKGSFSTLEIQRTEQGDSAMYLCASTLGGEQFFGPGTRLTVL.

The chain uses TRBV27 and TRBJ2-2; D may be TRBD1 (5 bases). This CDR3 contains 13 residues. CDR1 and CDR2 (germline): MNHEY, SMNVEV (reference sequence). The germline V and J ends were trimmed by 5 bases and 3 bases, with 7 bases remaining between them. The CDR3 bases are TGTGCCAGCAGTCAGGGTTACACCGGGGAGCTGTTTTTT. This sequence encodes CASSQGYTGELFF.

This chain connects TRBV30 to TRBJ1-3, with TRBD1 identical over 7 bases. This CDR3 region has 14 residues. Germline V gene sequence: CDR1 GTSNPN, CDR2 SVGIG (reference sequence). The junction had 7 bases not matched to a gene; V was cut back by 5 bases and J by 3 bases. CDR3 in amino acids: CAWGPGTDGNTIYF. CDR3 sequence (DNA): TGTGCCTGGGGACCCGGGACAGATGGAAACACCATATATTTT.

This chain connects TRBV18 to TRBJ2-5; 7 bases are shared with TRBD1. Germline CDR1 and CDR2: KGHSH and LQKENI. The CDR3 is 15 residues long. The V and J ends lost 2 bases and 1 base, in that order; junction bases with no gene match: 4. The CDR3 DNA follows: TGTGCCAGCTCACCATTCTGGGACAGCCAAGAGACCCAGTACTTC. Translated: CASSPFWDSQETQYF.

The V and J genes are TRBV7-9 and TRBJ2-1; 8 bases are shared with TRBD2. J was trimmed by 6 bases and V by 4 bases; bases with no gene match: 2. Germline-derived CDR1 and CDR2 are SEHNR and FQNEAQ (reference sequence). The CDR3 spans 13 residues. The CDR3 region has the DNA TGTGCCAGCAGCTACGGGACTAGCAATGAGCAGTTCTTC. Amino acid sequence: CASSYGTSNEQFF.

The chain carries TRBV18 and TRBJ1-6, with D possibly TRBD1 on 5 matching bases. The CDR3 sequence is 16 residues long. The germline V and J ends were trimmed by 4 bases and 6 bases, with 16 bases remaining between them. The germline gives CDR1 KGHSH, CDR2 LQKENI. CDR3 nucleotides: TGTGCCAGCTCACTTCGGGACCCCGGGGGTAATTCACCCCTCCACTTT. This translates into CASSLRDPGGNSPLHF. Looking up the rest from reference TRBV18 and TRBJ1-6 gives the full variable domain: NAGVMQNPRHLVRRRGQEARLRCSPMKGHSHVYWYRQLPEEGLKFMVYLQKENIIDESGMPKERFSAEFPKEGPSILRIQQVVRGDSAAYFCASSLRDPGGNSPLHFGNGTRLTVT.

The chain links TRBV24-1 to TRBJ2-4, with D possibly being TRBD1 or TRBD2 (5 bases each). With 2 bases removed from V and 8 bases from J, the gap between germline ends came to 12 bases. CDR1 is KGHDR and CDR2 is SFDVKD in the germline V gene. The CDR3 consists of 14 residues. DNA for the CDR3: TGTGCCACCAGTGATTCGGCCCGAGGGGACATTCAGTACTTC. Its protein product is CATSDSARGDIQYF.

V and J are TRBV29-1 and TRBJ2-5; no reliable D call. The V end was cut by 4 bases, the J end by 13 bases, with 10 bases between. CDR3 length equals 9 residues. The V gene's germline CDR1 is SQVTM and CDR2 ANQGSEA. The chain's CDR3 is CSVGPSGYF. Written as DNA, the CDR3 is TGCAGCGTTGGACCGTCGGGGTACTTC.

The rearrangement links TRBV5-1 to TRBJ1-4; possibly TRBD1 for D (6 bases). The CDR3 is 16 residues long. Germline assignment: CDR1 SGHRS and CDR2 YFSETQ. V was shortened by 4 bases and J by 0 bases, with 13 bases between the two germline ends. The CDR3 coding sequence is TGCGCCAGCAGCCCCGGACAGTCAGCAACTAATGAAAAACTGTTTTTT. This sequence encodes CASSPGQSATNEKLFF.

The chain uses TRBV12-3 or TRBV12-4 and TRBJ1-2; 8 bases fit TRBD1. Trimming at V came to 3 bases and at J to 6 bases, leaving 9 bases not matched to a gene. The CDR3 totals 15 residues. As DNA, the CDR3 is TGTGCCAGCAGTTTCCAAGCCGGGACAGGCGATGGCTACACCTTC. This encodes CASSFQAGTGDGYTF.

The rearrangement links TRBV18 to TRBJ2-1; D is undetermined. Germline loops: CDR1 KGHSH, CDR2 LQKENI. The CDR3 runs to 11 residues. Deletions cut 3 bases from V and 8 bases from J, with 5 bases between. CDR3 DNA sequence: TGTGCCAGCTCACCGGAAGATGAGCAGTTCTTC. Its protein product is CASSPEDEQFF.

The chain couples TRBV20-1 to TRBJ2-1; 13 bases align to TRBD2. The CDR3 covers 15 residues. V lost 2 bases and J lost 10; bases outside the gene matches: 8. The germline V gene has CDR1 DFQATT and CDR2 SNEGSKA (reference sequence). The CDR3 region is CSARQGTSGVDEQFF. DNA for the CDR3: TGCAGTGCTAGACAGGGGACTAGCGGGGTTGACGAGCAGTTCTTC.

This chain joins TRBV19 and TRBJ1-2; D is undetermined. Between the trimmed V and J ends, which lost 6 bases and 2 bases, there was a span of 7 bases. This CDR3 has 12 residues. Germline V gene sequence: CDR1 LNHDA, CDR2 SQIVND (reference sequence). This CDR3 is CASRELNYGYTF. CDR3 nucleotides: TGTGCCAGTAGGGAGTTGAACTATGGCTACACCTTC.

J is TRBJ1-1 and V is TRBV3-1; a possible D gene is TRBD1 (5 bases). Trimming shortened V by 1 base and J by 7 bases, and 10 bases separated the two germline ends. CDR1 and CDR2 (germline): LGHDT, YNNKEL (reference sequence). CDR3 size: 13 residues. Here the CDR3 reads CASSQAGYDEAFF. The CDR3 region has the DNA TGTGCCAGCAGCCAAGCAGGGTACGATGAAGCTTTCTTT.